The 9 T cell receptor beta chains reported below all come from one sample, sequenced in a study of blood T cell repertoires in COVID-19. Produced via immunoSEQ multiplex PCR; TCRdb's table is partial and in-frame only. The data contain about 190,000 clones, about four fifths of them singletons. The sample consisted of peripheral blood. The receptors here all came from a man in his 60s with acute or convalescent COVID-19.

In this sample, this clone turned up once. The CDR3 DNA reads TGTGCTAGTGGTTTGGCCTGGACAGGGAACACTTCACCCCTCCACTTT. The encoded protein is CASGLAWTGNTSPLHF. The V and J genes are TRBV12-5 and TRBJ1-6, with TRBD1 matching 8 bases. V dropped 1 base and J dropped 9; count of bases not matched to a gene: 8. CDR3 length: 16 residues. The germline gives CDR1 LGHNT, CDR2 FRNRAP.

This chain links TRBV5-1 with TRBJ2-2; TRBD1 agrees at 7 bases. CDR1 and CDR2 from the germline V gene are SGHRS and YFSETQ. The CDR3 is made up of 15 amino acids. J was trimmed by 1 base and V by 3 bases; bases with no gene match: 3. The CDR3 DNA reads as TGCGCCAGCAGCTCGGACAGGCGGAACACCGGGGAGCTGTTTTTT. Translation: CASSSDRRNTGELFF.

The chain links TRBV24-1 to TRBJ2-7; perhaps TRBD2 as D (6 bases). The CDR3 loop spans 18 amino acids. Germline values: CDR1 KGHDR, CDR2 SFDVKD. V lost 7 bases to trimming and J lost 2 bases, with 26 bases between them. CDR3 bases: TGTGCCACCAGCTCTGAATCGGGGGTCGGCAGGGCCACCTACGAGCAGTACTTC. Its translation: CATSSESGVGRATYEQYF.

This clone was observed a single time. The chain has TRBV12-3 or TRBV12-4 and TRBJ1-2; D is possibly TRBD1 (5 bases). V gave up 8 bases and J gave up 13 bases, with 20 bases separating them. This CDR3 is 12 amino acids long. The CDR3 DNA follows: TGTGCCAGCTATAACAGTGGGTACACAGGCACCTTC. It is translated as CASYNSGYTGTF.

V and J are TRBV23-1 and TRBJ1-1, with 7 nucleotides matching TRBD1. TRBV23-1 belongs to the ORF category, with a function that is uncertain. Trimming removed 8 bases from V and 0 bases from J; junction bases left unmatched: 9. The CDR3 covers 15 residues. The CDR3 nucleotides read TGCGCCAGCGTTCTCAGGGGGTGTGTGAACACTGAAGCTTTCTTT. This translates into CASVLRGCVNTEAFF.

V is TRBV5-5 and J is TRBJ1-3, with a possible D match to TRBD1 (6 bases). CDR3 length: 14 residues. Per germline, CDR1 SGHKS and CDR2 YYEKEE (reference sequence). Trimming removed 6 bases from V and 7 bases from J, with 17 bases in between. The CDR3 sequence is CASTHRTVANTIYF. DNA for the CDR3: TGTGCCAGCACCCACCGGACAGTGGCTAACACCATATATTTT.

This clone was seen only once. The rearrangement uses TRBV6-6 and TRBJ2-1; TRBD2 aligns across 8 bases. CDR1 and CDR2 from the germline V gene are MNHNY and SVGAGI (reference sequence). The V gene end was trimmed by 6 bases and the J gene end by 0 bases; junction bases not matched to a gene: 7. CDR3 length: 16 residues. CDR3 sequence (DNA): TGTGCCAGCAGGGAGTCACTAGCGGCCTCCTACAATGAGCAGTTCTTC. It encodes CASRESLAASYNEQFF.

V and J are TRBV15 and TRBJ1-3, with a tentative D call TRBD1 (5 bases). Germline V lookup: CDR1 LNHNV, CDR2 YYDKDF (reference sequence). V lost 3 bases and J lost 6, with 9 bases in between. This CDR3 has 13 amino acids. CDR3 sequence (DNA): TGTGCCACCAGCAGGAGACAGCTAAACACCATATATTTT. It is translated as CATSRRQLNTIYF. Looking up the rest from reference TRBV15 and TRBJ1-3 gives the full variable domain: DAMVIQNPRYQVTQFGKPVTLSCSQTLNHNVMYWYQQKSSQAPKLLFHYYDKDFNNEADTPDNFQSRRPNTSFCFLDIRSPGLGDTAMYLCATSRRQLNTIYFGEGSWLTVV.

This clone was detected only once. The chain is built from TRBV19 and TRBJ2-6, with 7 bases fitting TRBD1. The germline gives CDR1 LNHDA, CDR2 SQIVND (reference sequence). This CDR3 has 18 amino acids. V dropped 4 bases and J dropped 1; count of bases not matched to a gene: 10. CDR3 nucleotides: TGTGCCAGTAGTAATAGGGCAGGGGGTTTTTCTGGGGCCAACGTCCTGACTTTC. Protein sequence: CASSNRAGGFSGANVLTF.